This T cell receptor beta chain was observed in a study of T cell repertoires in cytomegalovirus infection. MiXCR, applied by TCRdb to the reads, yields one record per CDR3 protein. The sample carries around 900,000 distinct CDR3 sequences, approximately 31% recorded once. This clonotype was counted only a few times. Its specificity is not known. The source of this sequence is a human donor in good health (CMV status not recorded). Some clones in this sample may be carry-over from other donors' samples. Source: cultured CD8+ T cells from PBMCs, taken from culture after CMV antigen stimulation.

CDR3 region: CARSLEQGFTDTQYF. The CDR3 DNA sequence: TGTGCCAGAAGCTTGGAACAGGGGTTCACAGATACGCAGTATTTT. The chain couples TRBV5-3 to TRBJ2-3; 7 bases are shared with TRBD1. TRBV5-3 is an ORF, and what it does is uncertain. This CDR3 is built from 15 residues. The trim removed 0 bases at V and 2 bases at J, leaving 3 bases unmatched.